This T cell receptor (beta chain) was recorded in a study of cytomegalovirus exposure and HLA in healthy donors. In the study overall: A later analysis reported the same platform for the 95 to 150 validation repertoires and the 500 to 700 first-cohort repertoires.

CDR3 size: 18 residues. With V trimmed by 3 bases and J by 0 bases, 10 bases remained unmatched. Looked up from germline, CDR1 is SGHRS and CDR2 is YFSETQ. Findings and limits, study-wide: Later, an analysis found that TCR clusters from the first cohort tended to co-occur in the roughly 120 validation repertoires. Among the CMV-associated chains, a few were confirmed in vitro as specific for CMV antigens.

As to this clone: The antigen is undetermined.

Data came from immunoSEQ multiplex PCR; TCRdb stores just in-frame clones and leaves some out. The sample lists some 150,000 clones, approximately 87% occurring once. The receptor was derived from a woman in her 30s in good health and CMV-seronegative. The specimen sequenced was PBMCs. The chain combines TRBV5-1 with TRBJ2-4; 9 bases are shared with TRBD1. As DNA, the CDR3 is TGCGCCAGCAGCTCCGTCCCGGGACAGGGCTCAGCCAAAAACATTCAGTACTTC. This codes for CASSSVPGQGSAKNIQYF.